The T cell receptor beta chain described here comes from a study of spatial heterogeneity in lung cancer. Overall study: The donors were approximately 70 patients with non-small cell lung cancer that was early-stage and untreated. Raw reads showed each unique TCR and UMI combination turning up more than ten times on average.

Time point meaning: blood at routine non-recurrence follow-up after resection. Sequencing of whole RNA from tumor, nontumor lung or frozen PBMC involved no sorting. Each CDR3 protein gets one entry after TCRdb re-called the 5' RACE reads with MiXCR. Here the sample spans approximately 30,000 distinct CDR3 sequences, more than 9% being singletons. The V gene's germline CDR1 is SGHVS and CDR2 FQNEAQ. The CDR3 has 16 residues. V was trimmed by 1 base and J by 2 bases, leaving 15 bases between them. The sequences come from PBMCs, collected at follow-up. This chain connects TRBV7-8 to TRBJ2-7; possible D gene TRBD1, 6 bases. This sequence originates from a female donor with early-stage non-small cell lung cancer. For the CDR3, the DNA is TGTGCCAGCAGCTTAGAACCCGACAGGATAGCCTACGAGCAGTACTTC. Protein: CASSLEPDRIAYEQYF.